The clone carrying this T cell receptor (beta chain) was observed many times. Amplification yielded TCR beta CDR3 regions, with RNA transcripts as the source. RT-PCR in the first round (using the HTBI primer set) targeted the TCR CDR3. One entry per CDR3 protein, called by TCRdb with MiXCR from the multiplex PCR reads. The sample lists a few hundred thousand distinct CDR3 sequences; about 15% were seen once. The data were obtained in a study of T cells in Graves' hyperthyroidism and ophthalmopathy. Germline V gives CDR1 DFQATT, CDR2 SNEGSKA (reference sequence). The V end was cut by 2 bases, the J end by 5 bases, with 10 bases between. This CDR3 comprises 13 residues.

The TCR originated in a woman aged 35 to 49 with Graves' hyperthyroidism. The chain employs TRBV20-1 and TRBJ1-5; D remains ambiguous. The source material was blood. The CDR3 here is CSARPDTYQPQHF. CDR3 sequence (DNA): TGCAGTGCTAGACCAGACACGTATCAGCCCCAGCATTTT.